The 13 T cell receptor beta chains presented below share a single source sample, sequenced in a study of T cell changes during pregnancy in multiple sclerosis. Assay used: immunoSEQ multiplex PCR; TCRdb lists only in-frame clones, some missing. The sample shows just under 65,000 clones, about nine tenths of them seen only once. Source: peripheral blood, taken after pregnancy. The receptors here all came from a female donor in good health, enrolled as a control in a pregnancy study.

The chain combines TRBV4-3 with TRBJ2-7; 7 bases fit TRBD1. The V gene's germline CDR1 is LGHNA and CDR2 YSLEER. The J segment lost 0 bases and the V segment lost 1 base, leaving 6 bases of the junction unmatched. This CDR3 is built from 16 residues. The chain's CDR3 is CASSQAWSGGSYEQYF. The CDR3 DNA sequence: TGCGCCAGCAGCCAAGCGTGGTCAGGGGGCTCCTACGAGCAGTACTTC.

This clone was picked up one time. The chain has TRBV1 and TRBJ2-3; TRBD2, the D gene given by the table, was not confirmed from the DNA. TRBV1 is designated a pseudogene. There are 18 residues in the CDR3. The CDR3 sequence: CTSSQRLAGGPSTDTQYF. For the CDR3, the DNA is TGCACCAGCAGCCAACGACTAGCGGGGGGTCCTAGCACAGATACGCAGTATTTT.

V and J are TRBV7-9 and TRBJ1-5, with 12 positions matching TRBD1. Germline V gene data show CDR1 as SEHNR and CDR2 as FQNEAQ (reference sequence). V dropped 5 bases and J dropped 0; count of bases not matched to a gene: 5. The CDR3 loop spans 17 amino acids. The CDR3 coding sequence is TGTGCCAGCAGCCGGGACAGGGGGCTGGGTAGCAATCAGCCCCAGCATTTT. Amino acid sequence: CASSRDRGLGSNQPQHF.

The V and J genes are TRBV30 and TRBJ2-7, with 10 bases matching TRBD1. Germline CDR1 and CDR2: GTSNPN and SVGIG (reference sequence). The CDR3 is 15 residues long. V dropped 3 bases and J dropped 1; count of bases not matched to a gene: 6. The CDR3 here is CAWSATGGISYEQYF. The CDR3 DNA reads TGTGCCTGGAGCGCGACAGGGGGCATTTCCTACGAGCAGTACTTC.

The rearrangement joins TRBV6-1 to TRBJ2-3; TRBD2 is a possible D gene (5 bases). V was cut by 6 bases and J by 0 bases, with 10 bases left in between. The CDR3 spans 14 residues. In germline, CDR1 is MNHNS, CDR2 SASEGT. CDR3 amino acids: CASRDWTSTDTQYF. Written as DNA, the CDR3 is TGTGCCAGCAGGGATTGGACTAGCACAGATACGCAGTATTTT.

This clone was seen a handful of times. J is TRBJ1-5 and V is TRBV5-6; perhaps TRBD1 as D (5 bases). Germline assignment: CDR1 SGHDT and CDR2 YYEEEE. V was trimmed by 1 base and J by 7 bases, leaving 12 bases between them. This CDR3 contains 14 residues. For the CDR3, the DNA is TGTGCCAGCAGCTTGTTCCAGGGCGGCCAGCCCCAGCATTTT. This translates into CASSLFQGGQPQHF.

The chain is built from TRBV4-2 and TRBJ2-6, with D maybe TRBD1 (5 bases). This CDR3 contains 16 residues. Trimming shortened V by 0 bases and J by 1 base, and 7 bases separated the two germline ends. The germline V gene encodes CDR1 LGHNA and CDR2 YNFKEQ. CDR3 sequence reads: CASSQDRTSGANVLTF. CDR3 sequence (DNA): TGTGCCAGCAGCCAAGACAGGACATCTGGGGCCAACGTCCTGACTTTC.

The V and J genes are TRBV21-1 and TRBJ1-1; TRBD1, as called in the table, went unchecked against the DNA. TRBV21-1 is shown as a pseudogene. The CDR3 covers 16 residues. The CDR3, as DNA: TGTGCCAGCACCTATGGACAGTTTGAGATGAGGACTGAAGCTTTCTTT. It encodes CASTYGQFEMRTEAFF.

The chain is built from TRBV7-9 and TRBJ1-2, with D unclear. Germline V lookup: CDR1 SEHNR, CDR2 FQNEAQ (reference sequence). The CDR3 is 13 residues long. Trimming removed 6 bases at V and 3 bases at J, with 11 bases between. DNA for the CDR3: TGTGCCAGCAGTCCCCGGACTGACTATGGCTACACCTTC. Protein: CASSPRTDYGYTF.

The chain joins TRBV5-1 to TRBJ2-7; 12 bases fit TRBD2. The CDR3 length is 17 residues. Per the germline V gene, CDR1 is SGHRS and CDR2 is YFSETQ. The trim removed 1 base at V and 0 bases at J, leaving 5 bases unmatched. The CDR3 region has the DNA TGCGCCAGCAGCTTGTTAGCGACTAGCGGGGGCTCCTACGAGCAGTACTTC. Protein sequence: CASSLLATSGGSYEQYF.

V and J are TRBV11-3 and TRBJ2-7, with D possibly matching TRBD1 (6 bases). V was trimmed by 1 base and J by 6 bases, leaving 10 bases between them. The germline CDR1 and CDR2 sequences are SGHNT and YENEEA. This CDR3 region has 13 residues. This CDR3 is CASSLVGGGEQYF. The CDR3, as DNA: TGTGCCAGCAGCTTAGTAGGGGGTGGCGAGCAGTACTTC.

CDR3 DNA: TGTGCCAGCAGTTGGACCAGGGCCTCGAACACCGGGGAGCTGTTTTTT. It encodes CASSWTRASNTGELFF. This sequence joins TRBV6-5 and TRBJ2-2; tentatively, D is TRBD1 (5 bases). This CDR3 is built from 16 residues. The ends were cut back, 4 bases at V and 0 bases at J, with 12 bases in the middle. The V gene's germline CDR1 is MNHEY and CDR2 SVGAGI.

V and J are TRBV2 and TRBJ1-4, with 8 nucleotides matching TRBD1. V shed 8 bases and J 8 bases; nucleotides not matched to a gene: 7. CDR1 and CDR2 from the germline V gene are SNHLY and FYNNEI. The CDR3 covers 13 residues. CDR3 in DNA: TGTGCCAGCCTGGACAGGGAAAGGGAAAAACTGTTTTTT. This codes for CASLDREREKLFF.